The TCR beta chain described here comes from a study of blood T cell repertoires in COVID-19. Background on the study: Sites across the United States, Italy and Spain contributed samples from acute and convalescent COVID-19. Sample material is recorded as cDNA or gDNA derived from T cells, B-cell-depleted T cells, or PBMCs.

Assay: immunoSEQ multiplex PCR; the TCRdb copy retains only in-frame clones and omits some. The sample lists approximately 40,000 clones; approximately 90% were seen once. The V gene lost 4 bases and the J gene lost 1 base, with 18 bases spanning the gap. The CDR3 length is 16 residues. The V gene's germline CDR1 is SGHRS and CDR2 YFSETQ. This TCR came from a human donor in a cohort sampled during active COVID-19. The V call is TRBV5-1, the J call TRBJ2-7; D may be TRBD1 (6 bases). What was sequenced was peripheral blood. The CDR3: CASSPRGVGASYEQYF. CDR3 DNA sequence: TGCGCCAGCAGCCCTAGAGGGGTGGGGGCTTCCTACGAGCAGTACTTC.